The rows below give T cell receptor beta chains drawn from one sample of a study of T-cell reconstitution after alpha-beta-depleted transplantation in children. TCRdb independently ran MiXCR on the PCR reads; one entry per CDR3 protein. The sample consists of hundreds of thousands of distinct CDR3 sequences, around 14% of them appearing once. This specimen was PBMCs, taken before TCRalphabeta/CD19-depleted stem cell transplant. The receptors derive from a girl aged 2 to 9 with congenital amegakaryocytic thrombocytopenia, due to receive a stem cell transplant. The CDR3 runs from the conserved cysteine through the conserved F or W. A D gene is named only where the DNA matches it firmly. Expanded clones get a size class; other rows say once, few or many, or leave the size out.

abundance | j_gene | d_gene | v_gene | CDR3nt | CDR3aa
many | TRBJ1-4 | . | TRBV12-3/TRBV12-4 | TGTGCCAGCAGTCCCAGGGAGAGGGAAAAACTGTTTTTT | CASSPREREKLFF
. | TRBJ2-5 | TRBD2 | TRBV10-3 | TGTGCCCCTCCGAGTAGCGGGACGGTGGAGGAGACCCAGTACTTC | CAPPSSGTVEETQYF
few | TRBJ2-7 | TRBD2 | TRBV20-1 | TGCAGTGCAACGGGACTAGCGCCAAGCTCCTACGAGCAGTACTTC | CSATGLAPSSYEQYF
. | TRBJ2-1 | TRBD2 | TRBV12-3/TRBV12-4 | TGTGCCAGCAGTTCGAGCGGGAGGGGGAATGAGCAGTTCTTC | CASSSSGRGNEQFF
few | TRBJ2-7 | TRBD2 | TRBV5-1 | TGCGCCAGCAGCTTCCAACTAGCGGGAGATGAGCAGTACTTC | CASSFQLAGDEQYF
. | TRBJ2-1 | TRBD2 | TRBV7-3 | TGTGCCAGCAGCCCAGAATTAGCGGGAGATGAGCAGTTCTTC | CASSPELAGDEQFF
few | TRBJ2-1 | TRBD2 | TRBV16 | TGTGCCAGCAGCCCCGGACTAGCGGCGAACAATGAGCAGTTCTTC | CASSPGLAANNEQFF
few | TRBJ2-5 | . | TRBV11-2 | TGTGCCAGCAGTCTTCCGGGGCCGTCCGTACACTTC | CASSLPGPSVHF
. | TRBJ2-2 | . | TRBV11-3 | TGTGCCAGCAGCCCCGGGACGAGGAACACCGGGGAGCTGTTTTTT | CASSPGTRNTGELFF
many | TRBJ2-1 | . | TRBV7-9 | TGTGCCAGCAGCTTAGCCAGGACAGCCTACAATGAGCAGTTCTTC | CASSLARTAYNEQFF
few | TRBJ2-5 | . | TRBV5-1 | TGCGCCAGCAGCCAGACCGGGACGGGGCTCCCCTACTTC | CASSQTGTGLPYF
many | TRBJ2-2 | TRBD2 | TRBV29-1 | TGCAGCGTTCGGGCTAGACTAGCGGGAGTTGACACCGGGGAGCTGTTTTTT | CSVRARLAGVDTGELFF
few | TRBJ2-1 | TRBD2 | TRBV7-9 | TGTGCCAGCAGCTTTGGCCTAGCGGAACACAATGAGCAGTTCTTC | CASSFGLAEHNEQFF
. | TRBJ2-5 | . | TRBV7-2 | TGTGCCAGCAGCCGCATGGGACCTCAAGAGACCCAGTACTTC | CASSRMGPQETQYF